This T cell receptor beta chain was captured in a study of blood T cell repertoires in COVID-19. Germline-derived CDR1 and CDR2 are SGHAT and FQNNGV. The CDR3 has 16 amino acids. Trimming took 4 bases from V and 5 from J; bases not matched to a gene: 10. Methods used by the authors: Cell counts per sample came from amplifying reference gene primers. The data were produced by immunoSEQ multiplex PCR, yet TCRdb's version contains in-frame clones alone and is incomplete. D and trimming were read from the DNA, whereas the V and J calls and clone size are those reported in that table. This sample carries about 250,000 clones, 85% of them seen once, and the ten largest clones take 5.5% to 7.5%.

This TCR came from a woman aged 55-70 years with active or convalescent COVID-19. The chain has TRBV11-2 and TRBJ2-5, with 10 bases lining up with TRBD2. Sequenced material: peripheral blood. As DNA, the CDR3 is TGTGCCAGCAGCTCCTTAGCGGGGGGAGGTTGGGAGACCCAGTACTTC. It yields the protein CASSSLAGGGWETQYF.